The 15 T cell receptor beta chains in this list originate from one sample, sequenced in a study of OX40 agonist ivuxolimab in advanced cancers. Produced via immunoSEQ multiplex PCR; TCRdb's table is partial and in-frame only. The sample includes more than 65,000 clones, about 78% of them seen just once. The sample consisted of CD4+ or CD8+ T cells sorted from blood, taken in a trial of the OX40 agonist ivuxolimab. The receptors were gathered from an adult with an advanced solid tumor such as melanoma, head and neck, liver or kidney cancer.

CDR3 sequence (DNA): TGTGCCAGCTCTCCGGACAGGAGCGCGGAAGCTTTCTTT. Its protein is CASSPDRSAEAFF. The chain is built from TRBV18 and TRBJ1-1; 7 bases map to TRBD1. This CDR3 comprises 13 residues. The junction had 9 bases not matched to a gene; V was cut back by 6 bases and J by 8 bases. Germline V gene sequence: CDR1 KGHSH, CDR2 LQKENI.

This chain links TRBV5-1 with TRBJ1-5; D remains unclear. The germline gives CDR1 SGHRS, CDR2 YFSETQ. V was pared by 1 base and J by 4 bases, with 12 bases between. The CDR3 consists of 15 residues. CDR3 in DNA: TGCGCCAGCAGCTTGACCCCCTCCGAGAATCAGCCCCAGCATTTT. This translates into CASSLTPSENQPQHF.

For the CDR3, the DNA is TGTGCCAGCAGTGAATGGGGCGGGGCGAGCTCCTACAATGAGCAGTTCTTC. Translation gives CASSEWGGASSYNEQFF. This rearrangement joins TRBV25-1 to TRBJ2-1; a possible D gene is TRBD2 (6 bases). Trimming removed 1 base at V and 0 bases at J, with 13 bases between. The CDR3 is made up of 17 amino acids. Germline V gene data show CDR1 as MGHDK and CDR2 as SYGVNS.

This sequence joins TRBV5-8 and TRBJ1-4; D is unresolved. Germline CDR1 reads SGHTS; CDR2 reads YDEGEE. V was shortened by 0 bases and J by 8 bases, with 20 bases between the two germline ends. CDR3 length equals 17 residues. The CDR3, as DNA: TGTGCCAGCAGCTTGGCCAAGGGTATTGGGATCGAAGAAAAACTGTTTTTT. It yields the protein CASSLAKGIGIEEKLFF.

The genes are TRBV2 and TRBJ1-2, with D possibly TRBD1 on 6 matching bases. This CDR3 spans 14 amino acids. CDR1 SNHLY and CDR2 FYNNEI come from the germline V gene. The ends were cut back, 5 bases at V and 6 bases at J, with 16 bases in the middle. The CDR3 is CASSSLQGRDGYTF. In DNA, the CDR3 is TGTGCCAGCAGTTCCCTACAGGGAAGGGATGGCTACACCTTC. The complete variable domain, with remaining parts taken from reference TRBV2 and TRBJ1-2, reads EPEVTQTPSHQVTQMGQEVILRCVPISNHLYFYWYRQILGQKVEFLVSFYNNEISEKSEIFDDQFSVERPDGSNFTLKIRSTKLEDSAMYFCASSSLQGRDGYTFGSGTRLTVV.

The chain links TRBV28 to TRBJ2-3; D is perhaps TRBD1 (5 bases). The V end lost 6 bases, the J end lost 2 bases, and 15 bases lay between the germline ends. Germline V gene data show CDR1 as MDHEN and CDR2 as SYDVKM. CDR3 length: 15 amino acids. CDR3 sequence (DNA): TGTGCCAGCAGGACAGACAGTCGTCTCACAGATACGCAGTATTTT. Its translation is CASRTDSRLTDTQYF.

This clone rates as medium-sized. The chain carries TRBV7-9 and TRBJ1-4; the D gene is possibly TRBD1 (5 bases). CDR3 length: 15 amino acids. CDR1 and CDR2 from the germline V gene are SEHNR and FQNEAQ (reference sequence). V was cut by 5 bases and J by 8 bases, with 18 bases left in between. Here the CDR3 reads CASSPHGIRGEKLFF. DNA for the CDR3: TGTGCCAGCAGCCCCCACGGGATAAGGGGCGAAAAACTGTTTTTT.

This chain links TRBV19 with TRBJ2-3, with 9 bases lining up with TRBD2. Germline CDR1 and CDR2: LNHDA and SQIVND (reference sequence). V gave up 8 bases and J gave up 12 bases; unmatched junction bases: 6. This CDR3 has 11 residues. CDR3 sequence (DNA): TGTGCCAGTGTAGGCGGGGGGGCCCAGTATTTT. Its translation: CASVGGGAQYF.

This clone was found a few times. The rearrangement joins TRBV29-1 to TRBJ2-5; TRBD2 is a possible D gene (7 bases). This CDR3 comprises 13 residues. Between the trimmed V and J ends, which lost 0 bases and 5 bases, there was a span of 10 bases. Germline values: CDR1 SQVTM, CDR2 ANQGSEA. The CDR3 region is CSVEEGGHETQYF. The CDR3 nucleotides read TGCAGCGTTGAAGAGGGGGGGCACGAGACCCAGTACTTC.

This clone showed up just once. The chain couples TRBV29-1 to TRBJ1-1; possible D gene TRBD1, 6 bases. Germline values: CDR1 SQVTM, CDR2 ANQGSEA. The germline V and J ends were trimmed by 2 bases and 5 bases, with 15 bases remaining between them. The CDR3 loop spans 14 amino acids. In DNA, the CDR3 is TGCAGCGTTGAATGGGGGGGCGGAGGGACTGAAGCTTTCTTT. Protein sequence: CSVEWGGGGTEAFF. Full variable domain (missing parts from reference TRBV29-1 and TRBJ1-1): SAVISQKPSRDICQRGTSLTIQCQVDSQVTMMFWYRQQPGQSLTLIATANQGSEATYESGFVIDKFPISRPNLTFSTLTVSNMSPEDSSIYLCSVEWGGGGTEAFFGQGTRLTVV.

The chain uses TRBV7-2 and TRBJ1-3; tentatively, D is TRBD1 (5 bases). V lost 5 bases and J 7 bases, leaving 18 bases between the germline ends. There are 15 residues in the CDR3. Germline-derived CDR1 and CDR2 are SGHTA and FQGNSA. CDR3 region: CASSQSGTALNTIYF. CDR3 bases: TGTGCCAGCAGCCAAAGCGGGACCGCGCTGAACACCATATATTTT.

J is TRBJ2-1 and V is TRBV2, with 8 positions matching TRBD1. Unmatched junction bases numbered 15, after V lost 10 bases and J lost 7 bases. This CDR3 contains 15 residues. CDR1 and CDR2 (germline): SNHLY, FYNNEI. The CDR3 DNA sequence: TGTGCCACTTCCCGATCAGGGGGCGTTGGAAATGAGCAGTTCTTC. Its protein is CATSRSGGVGNEQFF.

The chain employs TRBV18 and TRBJ1-1; 11 bases are shared with TRBD1. Looked up from germline, CDR1 is KGHSH and CDR2 is LQKENI. J gave up 5 bases and V 4 bases, and 3 bases lay outside the gene matches. The CDR3 covers 14 residues. The CDR3 loop is CASSLDRGRTEAFF. DNA of the CDR3: TGTGCCAGCTCACTGGACAGGGGGCGGACTGAAGCTTTCTTT.

This clone has more than one count but fewer than ten. This sequence joins TRBV28 and TRBJ1-2; D is uncertain. CDR1 is MDHEN and CDR2 is SYDVKM in the germline V gene. V was clipped by 3 bases and J by 3 bases, with 8 bases between them. The CDR3 covers 13 residues. CDR3 loop: CASSFLADYGYTF. The CDR3 DNA reads TGTGCCAGCAGTTTCTTAGCGGACTATGGCTACACCTTC.

The chain couples TRBV7-2 to TRBJ1-1, with D unresolved. CDR1 and CDR2 from the germline V gene are SGHTA and FQGNSA. Between the trimmed V and J ends, which lost 5 bases and 0 bases, there was a span of 7 bases. The CDR3 has 13 residues. The CDR3 protein is CASSRQVNTEAFF. CDR3 nucleotides: TGTGCCAGCAGCAGACAAGTGAACACTGAAGCTTTCTTT. Drawing the rest from reference TRBV7-2 and TRBJ1-1, the complete variable domain is GAGVSQSPSNKVTEKGKDVELRCDPISGHTALYWYRQSLGQGLEFLIYFQGNSAPDKSGLPSDRFSAERTGGSVSTLTIQRTQQEDSAVYLCASSRQVNTEAFFGQGTRLTVV.